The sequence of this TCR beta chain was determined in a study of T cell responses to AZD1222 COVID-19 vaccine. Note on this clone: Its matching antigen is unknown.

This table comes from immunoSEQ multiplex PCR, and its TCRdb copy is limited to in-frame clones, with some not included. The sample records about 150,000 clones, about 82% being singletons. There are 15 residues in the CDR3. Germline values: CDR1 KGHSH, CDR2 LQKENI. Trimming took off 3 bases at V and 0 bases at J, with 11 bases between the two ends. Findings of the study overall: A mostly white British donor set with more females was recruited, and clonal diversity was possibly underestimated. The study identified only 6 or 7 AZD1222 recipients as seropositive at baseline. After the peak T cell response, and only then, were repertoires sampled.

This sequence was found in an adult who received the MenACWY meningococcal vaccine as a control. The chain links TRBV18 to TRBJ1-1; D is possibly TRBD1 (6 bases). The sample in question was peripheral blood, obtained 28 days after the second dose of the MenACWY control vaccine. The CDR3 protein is CASSPPRGLNTEAFF. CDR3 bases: TGTGCCAGCTCACCCCCCAGGGGATTGAACACTGAAGCTTTCTTT.